The clone carrying this TCR beta chain was detected many times. The data were obtained in a study of spatial heterogeneity in lung cancer. Whole-study context: Samples came from about 72 TRACERx patients with untreated early-stage lung cancer. Consistent detection of more beta-chain than alpha-chain sequences was observed.

Germline lookup yields CDR1 SQVTM and CDR2 ANQGSEA. This CDR3 region has 14 residues. V lost 4 bases to trimming and J lost 0 bases; unmatched junction nucleotides: 6. Sample time point: blood at routine non-recurrence follow-up after resection. From tumor, nontumor lung or frozen PBMC, whole RNA was taken unsorted for sequencing. A unique molecular identifier was carried by every single TCR cDNA molecule. TCRdb re-analysed the 5' RACE reads in MiXCR, keeping a single row per CDR3 protein. The sample holds about 120,000 distinct CDR3 sequences, more than 10% seen once. This material consisted of PBMCs, taken at follow-up. The sequence derives from a female donor with early-stage non-small cell lung cancer. The gene calls are TRBV29-1 and TRBJ2-7; TRBD1 agrees at 7 bases. The CDR3 spells CSVGGDRSSYEQYF. CDR3 in DNA: TGCAGCGTTGGAGGGGACAGAAGCTCCTACGAGCAGTACTTC.